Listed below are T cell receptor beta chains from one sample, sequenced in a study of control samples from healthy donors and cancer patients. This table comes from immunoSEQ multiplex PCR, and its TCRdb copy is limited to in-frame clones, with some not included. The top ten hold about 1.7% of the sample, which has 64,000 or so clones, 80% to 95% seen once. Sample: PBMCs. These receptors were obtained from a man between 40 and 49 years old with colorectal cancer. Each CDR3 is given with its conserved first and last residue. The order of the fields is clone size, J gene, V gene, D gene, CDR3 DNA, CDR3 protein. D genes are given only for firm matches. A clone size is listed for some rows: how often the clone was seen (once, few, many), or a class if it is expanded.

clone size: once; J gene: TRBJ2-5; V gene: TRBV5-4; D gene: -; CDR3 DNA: TGTGCCAGCAGCTCCTTTGAGGCAGCGACCCCGGGGACCCAGTACTTC; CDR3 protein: CASSSFEAATPGTQYF
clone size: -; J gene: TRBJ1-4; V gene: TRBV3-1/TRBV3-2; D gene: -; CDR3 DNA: TGTGCCAGCAGCCCGGAGGAGGGTAGTGAAAAACTGTTTTTT; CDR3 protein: CASSPEEGSEKLFF
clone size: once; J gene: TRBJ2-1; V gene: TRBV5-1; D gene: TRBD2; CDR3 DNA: TGCGCCAGCAGCTTACTAGCGGGGGCCGACAATGAGCAGTTCTTC; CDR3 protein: CASSLLAGADNEQFF
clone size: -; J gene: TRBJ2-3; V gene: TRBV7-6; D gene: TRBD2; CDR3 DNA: TGTGCCAGCAGCTTAGGGGCTAGCGGGGGGTACACAGATACGCAGTATTTT; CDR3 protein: CASSLGASGGYTDTQYF
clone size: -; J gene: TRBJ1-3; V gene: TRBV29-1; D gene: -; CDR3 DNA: TGCAGCGCAGACTCTGGAAACACCATATATTTT; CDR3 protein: CSADSGNTIYF
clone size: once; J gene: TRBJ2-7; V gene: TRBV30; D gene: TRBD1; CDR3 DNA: TGTGCCTGGGGGGACAGCTCCTACGAGCAGTACTTC; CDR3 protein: CAWGDSSYEQYF
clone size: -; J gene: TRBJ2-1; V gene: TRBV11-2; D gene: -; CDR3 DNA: TGTGCCAGCAGCTGGGGCATAGGGAAGTTCTTC; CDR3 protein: CASSWGIGKFF
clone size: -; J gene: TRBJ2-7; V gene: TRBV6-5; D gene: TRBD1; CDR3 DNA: TGTGCCAGCAGTCCGTCCGGGACAGGGATCTACGAGCAGTACTTC; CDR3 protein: CASSPSGTGIYEQYF
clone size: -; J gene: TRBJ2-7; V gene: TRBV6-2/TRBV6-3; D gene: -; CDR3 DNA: TGTGCCAGCAGTTACTCGACGGTATACGAGCAGTACTTC; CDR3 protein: CASSYSTVYEQYF
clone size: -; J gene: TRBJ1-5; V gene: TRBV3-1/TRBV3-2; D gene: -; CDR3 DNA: TGTGCCAGCAGCCAAGGGCAAGGAGGGGGACGGAATCAGCCCCAGCATTTT; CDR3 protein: CASSQGQGGGRNQPQHF
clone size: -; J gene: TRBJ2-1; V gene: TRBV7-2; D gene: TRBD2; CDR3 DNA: TGTGCCAGCAGCGCACTAGCGGGGGGGCCGAAGTTCTTC; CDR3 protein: CASSALAGGPKFF
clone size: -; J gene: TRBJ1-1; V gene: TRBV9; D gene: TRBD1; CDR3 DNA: TGTGCCAGCACAAAGGGGGACACAGGGGGGACGACTGAAGCTTTCTTT; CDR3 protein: CASTKGDTGGTTEAFF
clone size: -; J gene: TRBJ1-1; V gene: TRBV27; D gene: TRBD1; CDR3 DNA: TGTGCCAGCAGTCAGGGACAGGCTTGGACCACTGAAGCTTTCTTT; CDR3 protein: CASSQGQAWTTEAFF
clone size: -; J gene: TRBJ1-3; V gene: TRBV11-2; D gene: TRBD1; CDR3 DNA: TGTGCCAGCAGCTTGACCACAGGGGGCTTTGGAAACACCATATATTTT; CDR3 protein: CASSLTTGGFGNTIYF
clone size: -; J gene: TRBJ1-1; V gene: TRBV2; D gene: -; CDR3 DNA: TGTGCCAGCAGTGAAGCCCCGACAAGGAACACTGAAGCTTTCTTT; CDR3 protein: CASSEAPTRNTEAFF
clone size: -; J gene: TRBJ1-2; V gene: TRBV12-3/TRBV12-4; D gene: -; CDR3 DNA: TGTGCCAGCAGTTTAGAAAGCGGCTATGGCTACACCTTC; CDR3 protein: CASSLESGYGYTF
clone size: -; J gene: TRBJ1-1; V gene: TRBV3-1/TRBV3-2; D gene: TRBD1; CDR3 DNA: TGTGCCAGCAGCACACAGGGGACGACTGAAGCTTTCTTT; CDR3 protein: CASSTQGTTEAFF
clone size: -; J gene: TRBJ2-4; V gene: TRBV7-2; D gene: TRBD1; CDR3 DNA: TGTGCCAGCAGCTTCCCGACAGGGGGCGTTTTCGGGAACATTCAGTACTTC; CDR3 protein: CASSFPTGGVFGNIQYF
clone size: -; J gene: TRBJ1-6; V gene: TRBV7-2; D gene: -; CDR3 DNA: TGTGCCAGCAGCCATGATTCACCCCTCCACTTT; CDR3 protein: CASSHDSPLHF
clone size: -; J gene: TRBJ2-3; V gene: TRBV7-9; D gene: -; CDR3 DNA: TGTGCCAGCAGCAATTCCCGACCCACAGATACGCAGTATTTT; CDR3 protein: CASSNSRPTDTQYF
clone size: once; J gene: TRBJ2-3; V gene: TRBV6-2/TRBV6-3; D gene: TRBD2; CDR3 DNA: TGTGCCAGCAGTTACCCCGGACTAGCCGTAGATACGCAGTATTTT; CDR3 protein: CASSYPGLAVDTQYF
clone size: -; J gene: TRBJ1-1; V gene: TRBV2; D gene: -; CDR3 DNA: TGTGCCAGCAGTGCACCGGTTACTGAAGCTTTCTTT; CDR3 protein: CASSAPVTEAFF
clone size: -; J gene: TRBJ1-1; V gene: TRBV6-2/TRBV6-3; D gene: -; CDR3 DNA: TGTGCCAGCAGTTACTCACAGAACAGGGTTAGCGGCACTGAAGCTTTCTTT; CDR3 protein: CASSYSQNRVSGTEAFF
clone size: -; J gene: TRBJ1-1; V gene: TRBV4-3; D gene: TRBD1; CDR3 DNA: TGCGCCAGCAGCCAATTTACAGGGGGCACTGAAGCTTTCTTT; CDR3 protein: CASSQFTGGTEAFF
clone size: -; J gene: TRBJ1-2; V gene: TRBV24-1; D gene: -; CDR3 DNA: TGTGCCACCAGTGATGGGACCTACAACTATGGCTACACCTTC; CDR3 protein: CATSDGTYNYGYTF
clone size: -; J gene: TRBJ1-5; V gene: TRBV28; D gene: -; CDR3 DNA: TGTGCCAGCAGTTTAGGGGGCCAGGGAGGTCAGCCCCAGCATTTT; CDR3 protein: CASSLGGQGGQPQHF
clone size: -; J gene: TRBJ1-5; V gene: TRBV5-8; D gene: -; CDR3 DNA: TGTGCCAGCAGCCTCGTCCAGCCCCAGCATTTT; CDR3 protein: CASSLVQPQHF
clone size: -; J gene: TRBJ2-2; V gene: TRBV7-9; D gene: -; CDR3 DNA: TGTGCCAGCACGCGAGGAGAGGGGGTCACCGGGGAGCTGTTTTTT; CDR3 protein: CASTRGEGVTGELFF
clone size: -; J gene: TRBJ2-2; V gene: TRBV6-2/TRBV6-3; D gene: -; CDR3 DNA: TGTGCCAGCAGTTACCGGCAGGGCATGGGGGAGCTGTTTTTT; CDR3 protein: CASSYRQGMGELFF
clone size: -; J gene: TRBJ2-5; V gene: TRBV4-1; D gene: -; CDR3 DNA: TGCGCCAGCCTCAATGCGTCGATGAGGGAGACCCAGTACTTC; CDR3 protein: CASLNASMRETQYF
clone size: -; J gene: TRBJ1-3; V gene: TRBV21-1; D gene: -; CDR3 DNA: TGTGCCAGCAGCCTGGACCGAGGGTCTGGAAACACCATATATTTT; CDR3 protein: CASSLDRGSGNTIYF
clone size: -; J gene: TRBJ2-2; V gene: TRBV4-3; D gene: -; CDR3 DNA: TGCGCCAGCAGCCAAGTCGGGATTAACACCGGGGAGCTGTTTTTT; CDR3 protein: CASSQVGINTGELFF
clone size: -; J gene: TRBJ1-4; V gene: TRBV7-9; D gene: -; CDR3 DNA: TGTGCCAGCAGCCTTTTAAATGAAAAACTGTTTTTT; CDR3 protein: CASSLLNEKLFF
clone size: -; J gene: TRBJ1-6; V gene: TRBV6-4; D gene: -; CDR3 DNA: TGTGCCAGCAGTGACTCAGGGACGGGAAATTCACCCCTCCACTTT; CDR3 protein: CASSDSGTGNSPLHF
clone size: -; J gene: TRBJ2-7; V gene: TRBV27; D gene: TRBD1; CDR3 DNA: TGTGCCAGCAGTTCCATCGGACAGGGTAACAACGAGCAGTACTTC; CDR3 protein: CASSSIGQGNNEQYF
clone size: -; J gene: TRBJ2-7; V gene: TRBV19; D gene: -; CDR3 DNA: TGTGCCAGTAGTATCTTCAGGGATTCGATCGAGCAGTACTTC; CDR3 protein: CASSIFRDSIEQYF